The rows below give T cell receptor beta chains drawn from one sample of a study of blood T cell repertoires in COVID-19. This table comes from immunoSEQ multiplex PCR, and its TCRdb copy is limited to in-frame clones, with some not included. The sample has about 50,000 clones, about 86% seen once. Sequences were obtained from peripheral blood. The receptors come from a man aged 80 or over with active COVID-19. Both conserved end residues are part of each CDR3. Only part of the rows carry a size: once, few, many, or a class if the clone is expanded.

clone size: -; V gene: TRBV18; J gene: TRBJ1-5; CDR3 protein: CASSPLGGAGQPQHF
clone size: -; V gene: TRBV7-9; J gene: TRBJ2-2; CDR3 protein: CASSLDNYLNTGELFF
clone size: few; V gene: TRBV9; J gene: TRBJ2-7; CDR3 protein: CASNPGGRAYEQYF
clone size: -; V gene: TRBV7-9; J gene: TRBJ2-1; CDR3 protein: CASSLAFTVELDNEQFF
clone size: -; V gene: TRBV11-2; J gene: TRBJ2-1; CDR3 protein: CASSSRQDSSYNEQFF
clone size: -; V gene: TRBV4-3; J gene: TRBJ2-1; CDR3 protein: CASSQDLTGAYNEQFF
clone size: -; V gene: TRBV5-1; J gene: TRBJ2-3; CDR3 protein: CASRTSGSTDTQYF
clone size: -; V gene: TRBV27; J gene: TRBJ1-3; CDR3 protein: CASSLRSGNTIYF
clone size: -; V gene: TRBV28; J gene: TRBJ1-2; CDR3 protein: CASSLRTVGYTF
clone size: -; V gene: TRBV25-1; J gene: TRBJ2-7; CDR3 protein: CASSKASGGYEQYF
clone size: once; V gene: TRBV6-4; J gene: TRBJ1-2; CDR3 protein: CASKGVYGYTF
clone size: -; V gene: TRBV14; J gene: TRBJ2-6; CDR3 protein: CASSPHRTARSWANVLTF
clone size: -; V gene: TRBV5-4; J gene: TRBJ2-1; CDR3 protein: CASSLVQGNEQFF
clone size: -; V gene: TRBV5-6; J gene: TRBJ2-5; CDR3 protein: CASSFRGPFQETQYF
clone size: -; V gene: TRBV5-6; J gene: TRBJ2-7; CDR3 protein: CASFLAGGSYEQYF
clone size: -; V gene: TRBV4-2; J gene: TRBJ1-2; CDR3 protein: CASSQGGQSSLGYTF
clone size: -; V gene: TRBV15; J gene: TRBJ1-4; CDR3 protein: CATSIRGVATNEKLFF
clone size: -; V gene: TRBV7-9; J gene: TRBJ1-2; CDR3 protein: CASSLQDGYTF
clone size: -; V gene: TRBV6-2/TRBV6-3; J gene: TRBJ1-2; CDR3 protein: CASSRDLTEGYTF
clone size: once; V gene: TRBV6-4; J gene: TRBJ2-1; CDR3 protein: CARRGLGGRVYNEQFF
clone size: -; V gene: TRBV5-5; J gene: TRBJ1-5; CDR3 protein: CASSRTGDSNQPQHF
clone size: once; V gene: TRBV28; J gene: TRBJ2-1; CDR3 protein: CASSFGGSLEFF
clone size: -; V gene: TRBV6-2/TRBV6-3; J gene: TRBJ2-7; CDR3 protein: CASSYRSPGQGRDEQYF
clone size: -; V gene: TRBV28; J gene: TRBJ1-5; CDR3 protein: CASSFIRGNSNQPQHF
clone size: -; V gene: TRBV19; J gene: TRBJ1-2; CDR3 protein: CASRRDSGYTF
clone size: -; V gene: TRBV10-3; J gene: TRBJ2-7; CDR3 protein: CAISEFGAQGSF
clone size: -; V gene: TRBV7-9; J gene: TRBJ2-5; CDR3 protein: CASSLSRLAALEGGETQYF
clone size: once; V gene: TRBV7-2; J gene: TRBJ2-3; CDR3 protein: CASSFLDGGGRDTDTQYF
clone size: once; V gene: TRBV24-1; J gene: TRBJ2-5; CDR3 protein: CATSDSSRDSGTQYF
clone size: -; V gene: TRBV5-5; J gene: TRBJ1-5; CDR3 protein: CASSPGTGDQPQHF
clone size: few; V gene: TRBV7-9; J gene: TRBJ1-2; CDR3 protein: CASSLAGTGDGYTF
clone size: -; V gene: TRBV28; J gene: TRBJ1-6; CDR3 protein: CATFQDYNSPLHF
clone size: -; V gene: TRBV19; J gene: TRBJ2-7; CDR3 protein: CASSIPGPNRNEQYF
clone size: once; V gene: TRBV5-5; J gene: TRBJ1-2; CDR3 protein: CASSEGTVFNYGYTF
clone size: once; V gene: TRBV29-1; J gene: TRBJ2-3; CDR3 protein: CTVTGGTDTQYF
clone size: -; V gene: TRBV19; J gene: TRBJ1-5; CDR3 protein: CASSPTGFSNQPQHF
clone size: once; V gene: TRBV18; J gene: TRBJ2-7; CDR3 protein: CASSGQGAAYEQYF
clone size: few; V gene: TRBV28; J gene: TRBJ2-7; CDR3 protein: CASGPSGSFRVQYF
clone size: -; V gene: TRBV12-3/TRBV12-4; J gene: TRBJ2-3; CDR3 protein: CASSLVRVDTQYF
clone size: -; V gene: TRBV10-3; J gene: TRBJ1-4; CDR3 protein: CAIRDDRGGNKLFF
clone size: -; V gene: TRBV7-2; J gene: TRBJ2-1; CDR3 protein: CASSIGRLADLSPFF
clone size: -; V gene: TRBV4-3; J gene: TRBJ1-3; CDR3 protein: CASSQDLQGDTIYF
clone size: -; V gene: TRBV11-1; J gene: TRBJ1-1; CDR3 protein: CASSKLTTGDTEAFF
clone size: -; V gene: TRBV19; J gene: TRBJ1-1; CDR3 protein: CASSIDHGGPEAFF
clone size: -; V gene: TRBV11-2; J gene: TRBJ2-7; CDR3 protein: CASSATGTAYEQYF
clone size: -; V gene: TRBV19; J gene: TRBJ1-2; CDR3 protein: CASREGQRYGYTF
clone size: -; V gene: TRBV6-6; J gene: TRBJ1-3; CDR3 protein: CASRSTGTAGNTIYF
clone size: few; V gene: TRBV19; J gene: TRBJ1-4; CDR3 protein: CASSRRTGQLGEKLFF
clone size: -; V gene: TRBV9; J gene: TRBJ1-1; CDR3 protein: CASSVVDRGQAFF
clone size: once; V gene: TRBV6-6; J gene: TRBJ1-5; CDR3 protein: CASSSQGARGNQPQHF
clone size: -; V gene: TRBV11-3; J gene: TRBJ2-3; CDR3 protein: CASSSKNYGDTQYF
clone size: -; V gene: TRBV5-4; J gene: TRBJ1-1; CDR3 protein: CASSSYRGSDTEAFF
clone size: -; V gene: TRBV19; J gene: TRBJ2-6; CDR3 protein: CASSRSGSGANVLTF
clone size: -; V gene: TRBV10-3; J gene: TRBJ2-1; CDR3 protein: CAISGTRDGEQFF
clone size: few; V gene: TRBV12-3/TRBV12-4; J gene: TRBJ2-2; CDR3 protein: CASSSGQPGELFF